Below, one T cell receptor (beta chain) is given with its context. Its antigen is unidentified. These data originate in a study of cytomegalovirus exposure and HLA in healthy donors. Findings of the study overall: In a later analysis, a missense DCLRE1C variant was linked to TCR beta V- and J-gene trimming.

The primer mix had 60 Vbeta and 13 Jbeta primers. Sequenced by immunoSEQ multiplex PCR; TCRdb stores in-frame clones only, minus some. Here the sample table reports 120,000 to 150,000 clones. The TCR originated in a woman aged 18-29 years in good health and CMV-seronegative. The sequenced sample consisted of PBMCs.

This chain's CDR3 is CASSQEGQYSGNTIYF. DNA of the CDR3: TGTGCCAGTAGTCAAGAGGGACAGTACTCTGGAAACACCATATATTTT. V usage is TRBV19 and J usage is TRBJ1-3; 7 bases match TRBD1. Germline-derived CDR1 and CDR2 are LNHDA and SQIVND (reference sequence). CDR3 size: 16 residues. Germline trimming cut 5 bases from V and 0 bases from J; bases unmatched to any gene: 7.